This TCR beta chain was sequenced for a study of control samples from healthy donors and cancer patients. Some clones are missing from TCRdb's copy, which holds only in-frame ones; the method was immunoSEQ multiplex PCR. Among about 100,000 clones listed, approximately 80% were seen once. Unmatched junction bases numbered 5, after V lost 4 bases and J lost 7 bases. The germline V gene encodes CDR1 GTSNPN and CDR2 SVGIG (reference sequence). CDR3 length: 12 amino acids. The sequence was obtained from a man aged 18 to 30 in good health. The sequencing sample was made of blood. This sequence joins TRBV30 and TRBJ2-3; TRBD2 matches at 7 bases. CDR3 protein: CAWKTGGNTQYF. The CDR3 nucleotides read TGTGCCTGGAAGACGGGGGGAAATACGCAGTATTTT.